The next 4 T cell receptor beta chains were all read from a single sample in a study of regulatory T cells in long-lasting Graves disease. Relying on iRepertoire HTBI primers and Arm-PCR of CDR3 regions, the team built TCR beta libraries. Via MiXCR, TCRdb re-called the multiplex PCR reads, giving one row per CDR3 protein. The sample consists of 560,000 or so distinct CDR3 sequences, about 16% of them appearing once. The sample's time point: newly diagnosed GD, antithyroid drugs for less than 3 months. The authors made the TCR library using RNA they extracted from PBMCs. These data were also reused for a study on T cells in Graves' hyperthyroidism and ophthalmopathy.

The input for sequencing was peripheral blood mononuclear cells (PBMCs), taken at new diagnosis, from a patient treated with antithyroid drugs. These receptors came from a man aged 18 to 30 with Graves disease.

This clonotype was picked up many times. The rearrangement uses TRBV20-1 and TRBJ2-1; D possibly corresponds to TRBD1 (7 bases). The V end was cut by 3 bases, the J end by 7 bases, with 16 bases between. Germline loops: CDR1 DFQATT, CDR2 SNEGSKA (reference sequence). The CDR3 is made up of 14 amino acids. The CDR3 DNA reads TGCAGTGCTAGGCAAGGGGGCGCGGGAAATGAGCAGTTCTTC. Protein sequence: CSARQGGAGNEQFF.

The chain recombines TRBV7-9 with TRBJ1-2, with TRBD1 matching over 8 bases. Unmatched junction bases numbered 5, after V lost 5 bases and J lost 0 bases. This CDR3 is built from 15 residues. CDR1 is SEHNR, CDR2 FQNEAQ, per germline (reference sequence). DNA of the CDR3: TGTGCCAGCAGCCTACCACAGGGGGCTAACTATGGCTACACCTTC. Its translation is CASSLPQGANYGYTF.

Regarding this clonotype: This sequence is one base from a far larger clone and is likely a read error. This chain joins TRBV5-1 and TRBJ2-3; 9 bases line up with TRBD2. The J call may be incorrect, as the DNA end agrees better with TRBJ2-7. The CDR3 runs 15 residues. CDR1 is SGHRS, CDR2 YFSETQ, per germline. The CDR3 is CASSTGLASTYEQYF. The CDR3, as DNA: TGCGCCAGCAGCACCGGACTAGCGAGTACCTACGAGCAGTACTTC.

Concerning this clonotype itself: With a much larger clone just one base away, this may be a read error. Since no conserved phenylalanine or tryptophan closes the CDR3, a read error is the likely cause. The chain combines TRBV6-5 with TRBJ1-1, with D tentatively TRBD1 (6 bases). The germline CDR1 and CDR2 sequences are MNHEY and SVGAGI. The CDR3 extends over 14 amino acids. Trimming removed 0 bases at V and 6 bases at J, with 11 bases between. The CDR3 nucleotides read TGTGCCAGCAGTTACTCGGGGACAATCTCTGAAGCTTTCCTT. It codes for CASSYSGTISEAFL.